This TCR beta chain was identified during a study of read filtering for tumor transcriptome and immune sequencing. Study-level background: Patients were 17 to 20 male and roughly 15 female, mean age 65.9 years, range roughly 47 to 85. After DNase treatment, RNA was made into whole-transcriptome libraries. 8 or 9 patients were R-ISS I, 16 were R-ISS II, 6 or 7 were R-ISS III.

From approximately 400 ng of RNA, a library with molecular barcoded alpha/delta and beta/gamma adaptors was made. MiXCR, run by TCRdb on the reads, gives a single entry per CDR3 protein. The table lists roughly 61,000 distinct CDR3 sequences, 9% to 15% of them singletons, with 15% to 20% in the top ten. This clonotype has at least ten counts. CDR1 is GTSNPN and CDR2 is SVGIG in the germline V gene (reference sequence). Trimming left V 0 bases short and J 12 bases short, with 9 bases between. The CDR3 is 11 amino acids. The clonotype was recovered from a donor at least 40 years old with multiple myeloma. The chain links TRBV30 to TRBJ2-4; D ambiguous. Material for sequencing was a population of CD138-negative cells sorted from bone marrow. DNA for the CDR3: TGTGCCTGGAGTGTGGGTGGCGGTCAGTACTTC. The encoded protein is CAWSVGGGQYF.